This T cell receptor beta chain was sequenced during a study of T cells in localized non-small cell lung cancer. This clone was seen only once. Its target is unknown. The data were produced by immunoSEQ multiplex PCR, yet TCRdb's version contains in-frame clones alone and is incomplete. Of roughly 34,000 clones listed, approximately 81% were seen once; the top ten hold 36%. Study results and limitations: A median of roughly 57 clones ranked among the top 100 in tumor appeared in adjacent lung. Compared with tumor, uninvolved adjacent lung displayed greater T cell clonality, ranking highest overall. A single tumor region was sequenced, leaving heterogeneity possible.

The ends were cut back, 5 bases at V and 4 bases at J, with 14 bases in the middle. The CDR3 sequence is 14 residues long. CDR1 is LGHNT and CDR2 is FRNRAP in the germline V gene. The receptor was isolated from a male donor aged 60 or older with stage II squamous cell lung carcinoma. This chain joins TRBV12-5 and TRBJ1-2, with D maybe TRBD1 (6 bases). The sequencing used peripheral blood, collected before any cancer treatment. The CDR3 is CASGIKGGPYGYTF. The CDR3 DNA is TGTGCTAGTGGTATTAAGGGGGGGCCCTATGGCTACACCTTC.